This T cell receptor beta chain was documented in a study of blood T cell repertoires in COVID-19. Trimming shortened V by 0 bases and J by 2 bases, and 8 bases separated the two germline ends. CDR1 and CDR2 from the germline V gene are MNHEY and SVGAGI. This CDR3 has 14 residues. Assay used: immunoSEQ multiplex PCR; TCRdb lists only in-frame clones, some missing. The sample yields some 140,000 clones, 70% to 85% seen once. The material sequenced was peripheral blood. J is TRBJ2-7 and V is TRBV6-5, with D hard to call. The receptor was isolated from a man in his 60s with COVID-19, enrolled during active disease. The CDR3 region has the DNA TGTGCCAGCAGTTACTCGAGGCATACCTACGAGCAGTACTTC. Translating gives CASSYSRHTYEQYF.